This T cell receptor (beta chain) was sequenced in a study of Ad26.COV2.S vaccination and SARS-CoV-2 variants. Study information: In the study, Ad26.COV2.S was injected intramuscularly once, or twice 56 days apart.

On this clone: Its target is not known.

Study-level results: Vaccine recipients showed a spike-specific TCR breadth that was higher than in placebo recipients. Breadth of non-spike TCRs did not differ between vaccinees and placebo recipients.

Treatment of the sample: about 20 received Ad26.COV2.S at low or high dose, single or two shots; roughly 5 received placebo; per-sample allocation not given. Sampling was done on day 63 after the first vaccine or placebo injection. V lost 6 bases and J lost 14; bases outside the gene matches: 15. From germline, CDR1 is SQVTM and CDR2 ANQGSEA. This CDR3 has 12 residues. The repertoire was sequenced with immunoSEQ multiplex PCR; TCRdb's copy has only in-frame clones and lacks some. Of 300,000 to 400,000 clones listed, 70% to 90% are singletons. Sequences were derived from peripheral blood, sampled in a trial of Ad26.COV2.S vaccine versus placebo. The chain employs TRBV29-1 and TRBJ2-5; 7 nucleotides match TRBD1. The receptor comes from a person between 18 and 65 years old who received the Ad26.COV2.S COVID-19 vaccine or a placebo. CDR3 sequence reads: CSVNLSPGQLYF. CDR3 coding DNA: TGCAGCGTCAACTTATCCCCGGGACAGCTATACTTC.